The entry that follows covers one TCR beta chain sequence. The antigen is unknown. This specimen comes from a study of T cell responses to AZD1222 COVID-19 vaccine. The CDR3 contains 16 residues. Germline values: CDR1 MNHEY, CDR2 SVGEGT. The ends were cut back, 6 bases at V and 4 bases at J, with 21 bases in the middle. The repertoire was sequenced with immunoSEQ multiplex PCR; TCRdb's copy has only in-frame clones and lacks some. The sample lists about 130,000 clones, approximately 86% seen once, with around 5.3% in the top ten. The study pooled second doses at about 4 or about 12 weeks. Study-level results: Researchers took repertoire samples only after the peak T cell response had come. Vaccine-associated CD4 TCRs spanned spike, dominant at 160-218 and 743-854. AZD1222 recipients seropositive at baseline numbered only 5 to 7.

The clonotype comes from an adult who received the AZD1222 COVID-19 vaccine. Sequencing was performed on peripheral blood, taken 28 days after the second AZD1222 dose. The chain has TRBV6-2 or TRBV6-3 and TRBJ2-5; a weak D match, TRBD2 (6 bases). The chain's CDR3 is CASSNGGQVRRETQYF. For the CDR3, the DNA is TGTGCCAGCAGCAATGGAGGGCAAGTCCGGAGAGAGACCCAGTACTTC.